These 14 T cell receptor beta chains were sequenced from one sample in a study of beta chain features in type 1 diabetes. Sequencing targeted expressed TCRB transcripts, as all isolated RNA had been reverse transcribed. The repertoire was sequenced with immunoSEQ multiplex PCR; TCRdb's copy has only in-frame clones and lacks some. This sample has 970,000 or so clones, with roughly 15% found just once. The sequenced sample was naive CD4+ T cells from blood. Receptor source: a young woman in good health.

This clone has just a few counts. Here the CDR3 DNA reads TGTGCCAGCAGAGGACTAATCGGAGATACGCAGTATTTT. Translating gives CASRGLIGDTQYF. The chain has TRBV5-4 and TRBJ2-3, with D possibly matching TRBD2 (6 bases). This CDR3 region has 13 residues. Germline V gene lookup returns CDR1 SGHNT and CDR2 YYREEE (reference sequence). Trimming removed 5 bases from V and 5 bases from J, with 12 bases in between.

About this clone itself: The same CDR3 can be traced to other DNA sequences in this sample. The chain joins TRBV7-2 to TRBJ2-7; 7 positions match TRBD1. Trimming cost V 3 bases and J 4 bases; bases outside gene matches: 6. The CDR3 consists of 14 residues. Per the germline V gene, CDR1 is SGHTA and CDR2 is FQGNSA. CDR3 DNA sequence: TGTGCCAGCAGCTTGAGACAGGGCCCTTACGAGCAGTACTTC. Its protein product is CASSLRQGPYEQYF.

The table lists this clone with a few counts. V gene TRBV7-9 combines with J gene TRBJ1-1; D is uncertain. V was cut by 5 bases and J by 3 bases, with 16 bases left in between. The CDR3 contains 15 residues. Germline assignment: CDR1 SEHNR and CDR2 FQNEAQ (reference sequence). The CDR3 DNA is TGTGCCAGCAGCCCGACCCCCTGGCCTCACACTGAAGCTTTCTTT. It encodes CASSPTPWPHTEAFF.

A few counts support this clone. V and J are TRBV6-5 and TRBJ1-2, with a tentative D call TRBD1 (5 bases). In germline, CDR1 is MNHEY, CDR2 SVGAGI. The CDR3 covers 13 residues. V lost 5 bases and J lost 6, with 13 bases in between. The CDR3 DNA sequence: TGTGCCAGCAGTCCGTTATGGGACCATGGCTACACCTTC. It is translated as CASSPLWDHGYTF.

This chain links TRBV28 with TRBJ2-1, with D possibly matching TRBD2 (6 bases). Looked up from germline, CDR1 is MDHEN and CDR2 is SYDVKM. Deletions cut 6 bases from V and 5 bases from J, with 20 bases between. The CDR3 has 16 residues. The chain's CDR3 is CASSRPSGLFHNEQFF. In DNA, the CDR3 is TGTGCCAGCAGCCGACCGTCGGGACTCTTCCACAATGAGCAGTTCTTC.

A few counts support this clone. This chain joins TRBV18 and TRBJ1-1; no firm D call. Germline assignment: CDR1 KGHSH and CDR2 LQKENI. The V and J ends lost 2 bases and 0 bases respectively, with 10 bases between them. The CDR3 totals 15 residues. CDR3 nucleotides: TGTGCCAGCTCACCATTGGCGGCTATGAACACTGAAGCTTTCTTT. Translation: CASSPLAAMNTEAFF.

The chain employs TRBV4-2 and TRBJ2-1, with 9 nucleotides matching TRBD1. Germline-derived CDR1 and CDR2 are LGHNA and YNFKEQ. V was clipped by 2 bases and J by 5 bases; unmatched bases: 10. The CDR3 contains 17 residues. The CDR3 spells CASSQMTGGSRDNEQFF. The CDR3 DNA follows: TGTGCCAGCAGCCAAATGACAGGGGGTTCAAGGGACAATGAGCAGTTCTTC.

The genes are TRBV27 and TRBJ2-5; D call uncertain. The ends were cut back, 6 bases at V and 1 base at J, with 9 bases in the middle. The CDR3 spans 13 residues. The V gene's germline CDR1 is MNHEY and CDR2 SMNVEV (reference sequence). CDR3 nucleotides: TGTGCCAGCAGCTTAGTTCCCCAAGAGACCCAGTACTTC. Residues: CASSLVPQETQYF.

This clone was observed a few times. CDR3 sequence reads: CASSQSTVKETQYF. In DNA form, the CDR3 reads TGTGCCAGCAGCCAAAGTACCGTGAAAGAGACCCAGTACTTC. The rearrangement links TRBV7-8 to TRBJ2-5; D unresolved. CDR3 length: 14 residues. V was cut by 5 bases and J by 3 bases, with 13 bases left in between. Germline-derived CDR1 and CDR2 are SGHVS and FQNEAQ.

The chain joins TRBV27 to TRBJ2-7; 9 bases match TRBD1. V lost 4 bases, J lost 4 bases, and 5 bases stayed unmatched. This CDR3 has 14 amino acids. Germline values: CDR1 MNHEY, CDR2 SMNVEV (reference sequence). This chain's CDR3 is CASSSGTGQYEQYF. DNA for the CDR3: TGTGCCAGCAGTTCCGGGACAGGGCAGTACGAGCAGTACTTC.

The genes are TRBV28 and TRBJ2-5, with 9 bases lining up with TRBD1. This CDR3 region has 14 residues. V gave up 5 bases and J gave up 5 bases; unmatched junction bases: 6. Germline CDR1 MDHEN, CDR2 SYDVKM. CDR3 DNA sequence: TGTGCCAGCAGTCATGGGACAGGGCGGGAGACCCAGTACTTC. Its protein product is CASSHGTGRETQYF.

The chain is built from TRBV25-1 and TRBJ1-3; D perhaps matches TRBD1 (6 bases). The CDR3 extends over 14 amino acids. Germline CDR1 reads MGHDK; CDR2 reads SYGVNS. With 8 bases removed from V and 2 bases from J, the gap between germline ends came to 13 bases. The CDR3 loop is CASSTGWAGNTIYF. The CDR3 coding sequence is TGTGCCAGCTCGACAGGTTGGGCTGGAAACACCATATATTTT.

CDR3 loop: CASSLGGLAAKQFF. In DNA, the CDR3 is TGTGCCAGCAGCTTAGGGGGACTAGCGGCGAAGCAGTTCTTC. This chain uses TRBV11-2 with TRBJ2-1, with TRBD2 identical over 11 bases. CDR1 is SGHAT, CDR2 FQNNGV, per germline. The CDR3 spans 14 residues. V gave up 1 base and J gave up 11 bases; unmatched junction bases: 4.

This clone came up a few times. The rearrangement links TRBV28 to TRBJ2-6; D remains ambiguous. Deletions cut 6 bases from V and 1 base from J, with 7 bases between. This CDR3 has 14 amino acids. Per germline, CDR1 MDHEN and CDR2 SYDVKM. The CDR3 protein is CASRMGSGANVLTF. CDR3 nucleotides: TGTGCCAGCAGGATGGGTTCTGGGGCCAACGTCCTGACTTTC.